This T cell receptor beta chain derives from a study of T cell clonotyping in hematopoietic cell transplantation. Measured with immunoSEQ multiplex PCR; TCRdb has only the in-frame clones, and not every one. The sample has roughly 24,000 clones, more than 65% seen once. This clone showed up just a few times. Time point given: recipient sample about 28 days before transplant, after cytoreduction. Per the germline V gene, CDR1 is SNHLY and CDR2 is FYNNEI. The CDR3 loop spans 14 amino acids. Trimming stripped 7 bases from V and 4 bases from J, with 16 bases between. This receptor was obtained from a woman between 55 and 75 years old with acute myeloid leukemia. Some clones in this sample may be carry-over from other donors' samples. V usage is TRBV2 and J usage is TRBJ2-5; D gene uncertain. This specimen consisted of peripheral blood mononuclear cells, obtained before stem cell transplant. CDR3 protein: CASKGRRPGETQYF. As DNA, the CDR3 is TGTGCCAGCAAGGGCCGCCGCCCGGGAGAGACCCAGTACTTC.